One and the same sample provided the 28 T cell receptor beta chains below, sequenced in a study of T cells in Graves' hyperthyroidism and ophthalmopathy. Amplification yielded TCR beta CDR3 regions, with RNA transcripts as the source. The primer set for the first-round RT-PCR of the TCR CDR3 was HTBI. TCRdb re-analysed the multiplex PCR reads in MiXCR, keeping a single row per CDR3 protein. Of over 250,000 distinct CDR3 sequences listed, approximately 26% are singletons. The sample consisted of blood. All receptors come from a man aged 40-55 years with Graves' hyperthyroidism that later progressed to Graves' ophthalmopathy.

The chain joins TRBV6-1 to TRBJ1-2; D not certain. This CDR3 comprises 12 residues. V was cut by 2 bases and J by 4 bases, with 5 bases left in between. The germline gives CDR1 MNHNS, CDR2 SASEGT. CDR3 coding DNA: TGTGCCAGCAGTGAAAGGACCTATGGCTACACCTTC. This gives the protein CASSERTYGYTF.

This clonotype appeared many times. A much larger clone lies one base from this, so it may be a read error. The chain is built from TRBV12-3 or TRBV12-4 and TRBJ2-7; D gene unclear. V was shortened by 2 bases and J by 3 bases, with 11 bases between the two germline ends. The CDR3 sequence is 14 residues long. The CDR3 is CASSLFPGYYEQYF. The CDR3 DNA reads as TGTGCCAGCAGTTTATTCCCAGGCTACTACGAGCAGTACTTC.

The sample holds many counts of this clonotype. The genes are TRBV5-1 and TRBJ2-7, with 7 bases fitting TRBD2. The V and J ends lost 0 bases and 9 bases, in that order; junction bases with no gene match: 15. CDR1 is SGHRS and CDR2 is YFSETQ in the germline V gene. The CDR3 totals 16 residues. CDR3 in amino acids: CASSLVYLAGAVGQYF. The CDR3 coding sequence is TGCGCCAGCAGCTTGGTATATCTCGCGGGAGCTGTTGGGCAGTACTTC.

This clonotype was recorded at least ten times. The gene calls are TRBV19 and TRBJ2-6; D possibly corresponds to TRBD2 (5 bases). The CDR3 has 15 residues. V lost 11 bases, J lost 0 bases, and 14 bases lay in between. Germline V CDR1 and CDR2: LNHDA, SQIVND (reference sequence). The CDR3: CASLGVFSGANVLTF. In DNA form, the CDR3 reads TGTGCCTCCCTCGGGGTGTTCTCTGGGGCCAACGTCCTGACTTTC.

The chain carries TRBV30 and TRBJ2-7, with D perhaps TRBD1 (6 bases). The CDR3 has 13 residues. V was pared by 5 bases and J by 5 bases, with 16 bases between. Germline V gene data show CDR1 as GTSNPN and CDR2 as SVGIG (reference sequence). CDR3 loop: CAWEDDRSHEQYF. The CDR3 DNA reads TGTGCCTGGGAAGATGACAGGAGCCACGAGCAGTACTTC.

This clonotype was recorded at least ten times. The chain couples TRBV6-5 to TRBJ1-2, with D unclear. The ends were cut back, 5 bases at V and 1 base at J, with 14 bases in the middle. The CDR3 totals 15 residues. CDR1 is MNHEY, CDR2 SVGAGI, per germline. CDR3 nucleotide sequence: TGTGCCAGCAGTCACCCGGACGGGTTTAACTATGGCTACACCTTC. Its translation is CASSHPDGFNYGYTF.

This clonotype was counted at least ten times. The chain links TRBV19 to TRBJ2-2, with unresolved D. The germline CDR1 and CDR2 sequences are LNHDA and SQIVND (reference sequence). The CDR3 loop spans 13 amino acids. Trimming removed 4 bases from V and 3 bases from J, with 6 bases in between. DNA of the CDR3: TGTGCCAGTAGTAAAATGGACACCGGGGAGCTGTTTTTT. It specifies CASSKMDTGELFF. Combining the CDR3 with reference TRBV19 and TRBJ2-2 gives the whole variable domain DGGITQSPKYLFRKEGQNVTLSCEQNLNHDAMYWYRQDPGQGLRLIYYSQIVNDFQKGDIAEGYSVSREKKESFPLTVTSAQKNPTAFYLCASSKMDTGELFFGEGSRLTVL.

This clonotype has a count of ten or more. This chain uses TRBV5-1 with TRBJ1-2; D gene ambiguous. This CDR3 comprises 14 residues. The V end lost 0 bases, the J end lost 5 bases, and 11 bases lay between the germline ends. Germline CDR1 SGHRS, CDR2 YFSETQ. The DNA for the CDR3 is TGCGCCAGCAGCTTGGCCACCGGACTATATGGCTACACCTTC. This encodes CASSLATGLYGYTF.

This clonotype was counted ten times or more. The chain employs TRBV4-1 and TRBJ1-1; D is unclear. This CDR3 is 16 amino acids long. Germline V gene lookup returns CDR1 MGHRA and CDR2 YSYEKL. Trimming removed 4 bases at V and 1 base at J, with 16 bases between. The CDR3 loop is CASSLRGTAPNTEAFF. For the CDR3, the DNA is TGCGCCAGCAGCCTCAGAGGCACAGCTCCGAACACTGAAGCTTTCTTT.

The table lists this clonotype with many counts. The chain recombines TRBV25-1 with TRBJ2-7; D may be TRBD1 (6 bases). The V end was cut by 5 bases, the J end by 6 bases, with 11 bases between. CDR3 length: 12 residues. Looked up from germline, CDR1 is MGHDK and CDR2 is SYGVNS. The CDR3 sequence: CASSTGLGEQYF. The CDR3 region has the DNA TGTGCCAGCAGTACAGGGTTAGGCGAGCAGTACTTC.

This sequence joins TRBV29-1 and TRBJ2-7; tentative D call: TRBD1 (6 bases). Trimming cost V 4 bases and J 1 base, with 14 bases left between them. This CDR3 is built from 14 residues. CDR1 SQVTM and CDR2 ANQGSEA come from the germline V gene. CDR3 sequence reads: CSVGLVRGSYEQYF. In DNA, the CDR3 is TGCAGCGTTGGTCTTGTCAGGGGATCCTACGAGCAGTACTTC.

This clonotype has a handful of counts. This chain links TRBV12-3 or TRBV12-4 with TRBJ1-1; 7 positions agree with TRBD1. CDR3 length: 16 amino acids. With 6 bases clipped from V and 5 bases from J, the junction kept 15 bases outside the gene matches. The CDR3 DNA reads TGTGCCAGCAGGGGAAACCGACAGGGATGGGGGACTGAAGCTTTCTTT. Its protein product is CASRGNRQGWGTEAFF.

The gene calls are TRBV27 and TRBJ2-5; 10 nucleotides match TRBD2. J was trimmed by 4 bases and V by 5 bases; bases with no gene match: 10. Germline CDR1 reads MNHEY; CDR2 reads SMNVEV (reference sequence). The CDR3 is made up of 16 amino acids. The CDR3 DNA is TGTGCCAGCAGTCCGCGGACTAGCGGAGGGGTAGAGACCCAGTACTTC. It codes for CASSPRTSGGVETQYF.

This clonotype was seen at least ten times. J is TRBJ1-1 and V is TRBV30; possibly TRBD1 for D (5 bases). Trimming took 3 bases from V and 10 from J, leaving 12 bases between them. CDR1 and CDR2 (germline): GTSNPN, SVGIG (reference sequence). The CDR3 extends over 11 amino acids. The CDR3 spells CAWRPGGGAFF. Here the CDR3 DNA reads TGTGCCTGGAGACCCGGGGGGGGAGCTTTCTTT.

This clonotype was picked up many times. The gene calls are TRBV28 and TRBJ2-2; TRBD2 aligns across 9 bases. The trim removed 3 bases at V and 1 base at J, leaving 6 bases unmatched. This CDR3 has 17 amino acids. Germline-derived CDR1 and CDR2 are MDHEN and SYDVKM. The CDR3 region is CASSLSSLAGNTGELFF. DNA of the CDR3: TGTGCCAGCAGTTTGTCCTCACTAGCGGGGAACACCGGGGAGCTGTTTTTT.

In its sample, this clonotype was seen many times. The J gene is TRBJ1-2, the V gene TRBV7-2; tentatively, D is TRBD1 (5 bases). The CDR3 length is 14 residues. V lost 0 bases, J lost 6 bases, and 11 bases lay in between. CDR1 is SGHTA, CDR2 FQGNSA, per germline. CDR3 amino acids: CASSLAGGEDGYTF. The CDR3 bases are TGTGCCAGCAGCTTAGCTGGGGGGGAGGATGGCTACACCTTC.

This clonotype came up many times. J is TRBJ2-2 and V is TRBV11-1; D gene ambiguous. CDR1 SGHAT and CDR2 FQDESV come from the germline V gene (reference sequence). The V gene lost 7 bases and the J gene lost 1 base, with 16 bases spanning the gap. There are 16 residues in the CDR3. Here the CDR3 reads CASIPGWGKNTGELFF. CDR3 sequence (DNA): TGTGCCAGCATCCCCGGATGGGGAAAGAACACCGGGGAGCTGTTTTTT.

In this sample, this clonotype turned up many times. The chain links TRBV29-1 to TRBJ2-7, with 8 bases lining up with TRBD1. Germline V lookup: CDR1 SQVTM, CDR2 ANQGSEA. J gave up 2 bases and V 6 bases, and 9 bases lay outside the gene matches. This CDR3 is built from 14 residues. CDR3 amino acids: CSVASGQGPYEQYF. CDR3 coding DNA: TGCAGCGTCGCCTCCGGACAGGGTCCCTACGAGCAGTACTTC.

This clonotype was detected ten times or more. This chain connects TRBV12-3 or TRBV12-4 to TRBJ2-2, with D maybe TRBD1 (5 bases). This CDR3 region has 14 residues. The germline V and J ends were trimmed by 3 bases and 7 bases, with 12 bases remaining between them. CDR3 region: CASSFLRVGGELFF. For the CDR3, the DNA is TGTGCCAGCAGTTTTCTCAGGGTCGGCGGGGAGCTGTTTTTT.

This clonotype was seen many times. The chain carries TRBV18 and TRBJ1-1, with D hard to call. V gave up 1 base and J gave up 2 bases, with 5 bases separating them. The V gene's germline CDR1 is KGHSH and CDR2 LQKENI. The CDR3 sequence is 13 residues long. In DNA form, the CDR3 reads TGTGCCAGCTCACCACGTATAAACACTGAAGCTTTCTTT. Residues: CASSPRINTEAFF.

This chain uses TRBV28 with TRBJ1-2; D remains unclear. This CDR3 has 12 residues. Germline V lookup: CDR1 MDHEN, CDR2 SYDVKM. Trimming took 3 bases from V and 8 from J, leaving 10 bases between them. The CDR3 sequence: CASSFMPSGYTF. The CDR3 bases are TGTGCCAGCAGTTTCATGCCGTCAGGCTACACCTTC.

This clonotype was detected ten times or more. The chain is built from TRBV7-9 and TRBJ2-1; 8 bases are shared with TRBD1. CDR1 SEHNR and CDR2 FQNEAQ come from the germline V gene (reference sequence). This CDR3 region has 15 residues. V trimming: 5 bases; J trimming: 7 bases; junction bases outside the gene matches: 10. The chain's CDR3 is CASSPGTGRGNEQFF. The CDR3 region has the DNA TGTGCCAGCAGCCCAGGGACAGGAAGAGGGAATGAGCAGTTCTTC.

This chain connects TRBV30 to TRBJ1-2, with D unclear. Trimming removed 0 bases from V and 6 bases from J, with 14 bases in between. This CDR3 is 14 amino acids long. Germline V gene sequence: CDR1 GTSNPN, CDR2 SVGIG (reference sequence). The CDR3 loop is CAWSVMLAGDGYTF. DNA for the CDR3: TGTGCCTGGAGTGTTATGCTGGCGGGAGATGGCTACACCTTC. The full variable domain, its missing parts supplied by reference TRBV30 and TRBJ1-2, is SQTIHQWPATLVQPVGSPLSLECTVEGTSNPNLYWYRQAAGRGLQLLFYSVGIGQISSEVPQNLSASRPQDRQFILSSKKLLLSDSGFYLCAWSVMLAGDGYTFGSGTRLTVV.

This clonotype was counted many times. This chain links TRBV6-1 with TRBJ1-1; TRBD1 is a possible D gene (5 bases). V lost 6 bases and J 3 bases, leaving 14 bases between the germline ends. The CDR3 length is 14 residues. Per germline, CDR1 MNHNS and CDR2 SASEGT. As DNA, the CDR3 is TGTGCCAGCAGCCAGAGGGGTGGGGACACTGAAGCTTTCTTT. It specifies CASSQRGGDTEAFF.

This clonotype showed up many times. This chain connects TRBV7-3 to TRBJ2-2; no definite D call. This CDR3 has 15 amino acids. V was trimmed by 2 bases and J by 2 bases, leaving 9 bases between them. Germline CDR1 reads SGHTA; CDR2 reads FQGTGA. Here the CDR3 reads CASSLATLNTGELFF. The CDR3 DNA reads as TGTGCCAGCAGCTTAGCGACTTTAAACACCGGGGAGCTGTTTTTT.

Many counts were recorded for this clonotype. This chain links TRBV10-3 with TRBJ2-5; D remains ambiguous. CDR1 is ENHRY, CDR2 SYGVKD, per germline. V lost 3 bases and J 5 bases, leaving 10 bases between the germline ends. There are 13 residues in the CDR3. This CDR3 reads CAISDQFGETQYF. Written as DNA, the CDR3 is TGTGCCATCAGTGACCAATTTGGGGAGACCCAGTACTTC.

This clonotype was seen ten or more times. The chain carries TRBV20-1 and TRBJ2-7; D may be TRBD1 (6 bases). The CDR3 consists of 14 residues. V lost 6 bases and J lost 2, with 17 bases in between. CDR1 is DFQATT and CDR2 is SNEGSKA in the germline V gene (reference sequence). The CDR3 nucleotides are TGCAGTGCCCCAAGACAGGTCTTGCCCTACGAGCAGTACTTC. Amino acid sequence: CSAPRQVLPYEQYF.

This clonotype was seen ten or more times. CDR3 sequence reads: CSARDSGGHGYTF. DNA for the CDR3: TGCAGTGCTAGAGATTCAGGGGGCCATGGCTACACCTTC. The chain uses TRBV20-1 and TRBJ1-2; TRBD1 matches 8 bases. V lost 0 bases, J lost 6 bases, and 3 bases stayed unmatched. The CDR3 covers 13 residues. Germline lookup yields CDR1 DFQATT and CDR2 SNEGSKA (reference sequence).